One sample yielded the 28 T cell receptor beta chains listed below, sequenced in a study of radiotherapy plus CTLA-4 blockade in lung cancer. Using immunoSEQ multiplex PCR, the repertoire was profiled, and TCRdb retains in-frame clones only, with some absent. Here the sample spans about 98,000 clones, more than 75% being singletons. Material: peripheral blood, obtained from a patient treated with radiotherapy plus ipilimumab. The source of these receptors is a human donor with non-small cell lung cancer who had a partial response to radiotherapy plus ipilimumab.

The chain employs TRBV29-1 and TRBJ1-1; D is unresolved. The CDR3 runs to 10 residues. The germline V gene encodes CDR1 SQVTM and CDR2 ANQGSEA. The germline V and J ends were trimmed by 7 bases and 2 bases, with 5 bases remaining between them. The CDR3 sequence is CSAYNTEAFF. The CDR3 DNA is TGCAGCGCCTATAACACTGAAGCTTTCTTT.

The chain links TRBV5-1 to TRBJ1-3; tentative D call: TRBD1 (5 bases). Germline lookup yields CDR1 SGHRS and CDR2 YFSETQ. CDR3 length: 15 amino acids. Trimming pared 9 bases from V and 2 bases from J, leaving 18 bases between. As DNA, the CDR3 is TGCGCCACCTCCCCTGGGGCGCAAACTGGAAACACCATATATTTT. It translates to CATSPGAQTGNTIYF.

The chain uses TRBV7-3 and TRBJ2-5; TRBD2 aligns across 7 bases. The CDR3 is made up of 18 amino acids. The V and J ends lost 1 base and 2 bases, in that order; junction bases with no gene match: 13. Germline assignment: CDR1 SGHTA and CDR2 FQGTGA. The CDR3 protein is CASSLIPRIAGRQETQYF. CDR3 coding DNA: TGTGCCAGCAGCTTAATACCTCGGATAGCGGGCCGACAAGAGACCCAGTACTTC.

The CDR3 here is CASRLTGGFDGYTF. DNA of the CDR3: TGTGCCAGCAGATTGACAGGGGGGTTTGATGGCTACACCTTC. This chain uses TRBV11-2 with TRBJ1-2; 9 nucleotides align to TRBD1. Germline-derived CDR1 and CDR2 are SGHAT and FQNNGV. This CDR3 comprises 14 residues. V lost 6 bases, J lost 6 bases, and 8 bases stayed unmatched.

In this sample, this clone turned up once. The rearrangement joins TRBV7-9 to TRBJ1-2; a weak D match, TRBD1 (5 bases). In germline, CDR1 is SEHNR, CDR2 FQNEAQ (reference sequence). The V end lost 3 bases, the J end lost 8 bases, and 10 bases lay between the germline ends. CDR3 size: 12 residues. CDR3: CASSFSGGGYTF. The CDR3 bases are TGTGCCAGCAGCTTCTCGGGGGGAGGCTACACCTTC.

The chain is built from TRBV4-2 and TRBJ1-2, with 11 bases identical to TRBD1. Per germline, CDR1 LGHNA and CDR2 YNFKEQ. Trimming cost V 1 base and J 8 bases; bases outside gene matches: 3. There are 14 residues in the CDR3. The CDR3 bases are TGTGCCAGCAGCCAAGGGGGACAGGGGGGAGGCTACACCTTC. Residues: CASSQGGQGGGYTF.

The V and J genes are TRBV29-1 and TRBJ1-5; TRBD1 matches 8 bases. CDR3 length: 16 amino acids. Losses at the gene ends were 4 bases for V and 2 bases for J; bases not matched to a gene: 10. Germline-derived CDR1 and CDR2 are SQVTM and ANQGSEA. DNA for the CDR3: TGCAGCGTTGCCTTACCAGGGGGCGTGGGCAATCAGCCCCAGCATTTT. Amino acids: CSVALPGGVGNQPQHF.

The chain combines TRBV6-1 with TRBJ2-6; D remains unclear. This CDR3 has 15 amino acids. Germline CDR1 reads MNHNS; CDR2 reads SASEGT. V gave up 6 bases and J gave up 2 bases, with 11 bases separating them. CDR3 sequence reads: CASSLREPGANVLTF. The CDR3 nucleotides read TGTGCCAGCAGCCTTAGAGAACCTGGGGCCAACGTCCTGACTTTC.

The chain carries TRBV28 and TRBJ2-2; D might be TRBD1 (6 bases). Trimming left V 7 bases short and J 4 bases short, with 16 bases between. From germline, CDR1 is MDHEN and CDR2 SYDVKM. The CDR3 sequence is 15 residues long. The CDR3 here is CASKAPDRTTGELFF. As DNA, the CDR3 is TGTGCCAGCAAAGCCCCGGACAGAACCACCGGGGAGCTGTTTTTT.

This sequence joins TRBV7-2 and TRBJ2-5; no clear D. V shed 5 bases and J shed 2 bases, with 15 bases lying between them. Germline V gene data show CDR1 as SGHTA and CDR2 as FQGNSA. The CDR3 sequence is 15 residues long. In DNA, the CDR3 is TGTGCCAGCAGCCGATCATACGAGAGGCAAGAGACCCAGTACTTC. It encodes CASSRSYERQETQYF.

The V and J genes are TRBV19 and TRBJ1-1; no clear D. The CDR3 loop spans 12 amino acids. Germline CDR1 is LNHDA and CDR2 is SQIVND (reference sequence). The V gene lost 6 bases and the J gene lost 4 bases, with 9 bases spanning the gap. The CDR3 nucleotides are TGTGCCAGTAGCCTTTCGAGCACTGAAGCTTTCTTT. This sequence encodes CASSLSSTEAFF.

The genes are TRBV13 and TRBJ2-7; 10 bases are a match to TRBD2. In germline, CDR1 is PRHDT, CDR2 FYEKMQ (reference sequence). The CDR3 sequence is 14 residues long. The V segment lost 6 bases and the J segment 3 bases; nucleotides outside the gene matches: 5. CDR3 sequence: CASSPGTSVYEQYF. CDR3 coding DNA: TGTGCCAGCAGTCCCGGGACTAGCGTCTACGAGCAGTACTTC.

The chain recombines TRBV28 with TRBJ2-2; TRBD1 might be the D (5 bases). Germline V gene sequence: CDR1 MDHEN, CDR2 SYDVKM. There are 14 residues in the CDR3. The ends were cut back, 6 bases at V and 3 bases at J, with 11 bases in the middle. CDR3 sequence: CASRVPGYTGELFF. The DNA for the CDR3 is TGTGCCAGCAGAGTTCCAGGGTACACCGGGGAGCTGTTTTTT.

V is TRBV5-4 and J is TRBJ2-3; 8 bases map to TRBD1. With V trimmed by 3 bases and J by 3 bases, 12 bases remained unmatched. The CDR3 covers 17 residues. Germline V gives CDR1 SGHNT, CDR2 YYREEE (reference sequence). The CDR3 sequence: CASSSVGTGQLTDTQYF. The CDR3 nucleotides read TGTGCCAGCAGCTCAGTGGGGACAGGTCAGTTGACAGATACGCAGTATTTT.

This chain connects TRBV6-1 to TRBJ2-7; unclear D gene. The CDR3 is 11 residues long. V gave up 1 base and J gave up 7 bases, with 5 bases separating them. Germline CDR1 is MNHNS and CDR2 is SASEGT. CDR3 sequence reads: CASSEVAEQYF. The CDR3, as DNA: TGTGCCAGCAGTGAAGTGGCAGAGCAGTACTTC.

This chain uses TRBV6-4 with TRBJ2-1, with a possible D match to TRBD2 (7 bases). The CDR3 spans 16 residues. Trimming pared 2 bases from V and 4 bases from J, leaving 15 bases between. Germline V gene sequence: CDR1 MRHNA, CDR2 SNTAGT. The CDR3 reads CASSDVGRGGYNEQFF. The DNA of the CDR3 is TGTGCCAGCAGTGACGTTGGGAGGGGGGGTTACAATGAGCAGTTCTTC.

This rearrangement joins TRBV19 to TRBJ2-2; tentative D call: TRBD1 (6 bases). The CDR3 is made up of 15 amino acids. Germline values: CDR1 LNHDA, CDR2 SQIVND (reference sequence). V dropped 1 base and J dropped 4 bases, with 10 bases sitting between them. Written as DNA, the CDR3 is TGTGCCAGTAGTATAGGGACAGACTCCACCGGGGAGCTGTTTTTT. Translating gives CASSIGTDSTGELFF. The whole variable domain, filled in from reference TRBV19 and TRBJ2-2, reads DGGITQSPKYLFRKEGQNVTLSCEQNLNHDAMYWYRQDPGQGLRLIYYSQIVNDFQKGDIAEGYSVSREKKESFPLTVTSAQKNPTAFYLCASSIGTDSTGELFFGEGSRLTVL.

The chain carries TRBV28 and TRBJ2-2, with D possibly TRBD1 on 6 matching bases. V lost 7 bases and J lost 4, with 10 bases in between. The germline V gene has CDR1 MDHEN and CDR2 SYDVKM. This CDR3 comprises 13 residues. The CDR3 DNA reads as TGTGCCAGCATGGAAGGGGGCACCGGGGAGCTGTTTTTT. Its translation is CASMEGGTGELFF.

This chain uses TRBV7-7 with TRBJ2-1; 11 nucleotides line up with TRBD2. Looked up from germline, CDR1 is SSHAT and CDR2 is FNYEAQ (reference sequence). V was clipped by 0 bases and J by 8 bases; unmatched bases: 3. This CDR3 has 15 residues. CDR3 in DNA: TGTGCCAGCAGCTTAGCACCGGGACTAGCGGATGAGCAGTTCTTC. Protein product: CASSLAPGLADEQFF.

The V and J genes are TRBV6-5 and TRBJ2-5; maybe TRBD1 (6 bases). The germline gives CDR1 MNHEY, CDR2 SVGAGI. V was clipped by 6 bases and J by 0 bases, with 11 bases between them. The CDR3 totals 14 residues. The CDR3 sequence: CASSRGTNQETQYF. The CDR3 DNA follows: TGTGCCAGCAGCCGAGGGACAAACCAAGAGACCCAGTACTTC.

This clone has a single count. The chain uses TRBV19 and TRBJ1-5; TRBD1 matches at 10 bases. Germline V gene data show CDR1 as LNHDA and CDR2 as SQIVND (reference sequence). V shed 5 bases and J 0 bases; nucleotides not matched to a gene: 4. CDR3 length equals 16 residues. The DNA of the CDR3 is TGTGCCAGTAGTCACGGGACAGGGGATAGCAATCAGCCCCAGCATTTT. Amino acids: CASSHGTGDSNQPQHF.

The chain links TRBV29-1 to TRBJ1-1; tentatively, D is TRBD1 (6 bases). This CDR3 contains 12 residues. V lost 4 bases, J lost 3 bases, and 9 bases lay in between. CDR1 SQVTM and CDR2 ANQGSEA come from the germline V gene. CDR3 DNA: TGCAGCGTTGCCGACAGGCACACTGAAGCTTTCTTT. As protein: CSVADRHTEAFF.

This chain links TRBV18 with TRBJ2-7, with 7 bases fitting TRBD1. CDR1 and CDR2 (germline): KGHSH, LQKENI. V was pared by 3 bases and J by 4 bases, with 6 bases of the junction left unmatched. CDR3 length: 14 amino acids. CDR3 region: CASSPARTGYEQYF. DNA of the CDR3: TGTGCCAGCTCACCGGCAAGGACAGGATACGAGCAGTACTTC.

The chain combines TRBV2 with TRBJ1-4; TRBD1 aligns across 9 bases. J lost 3 bases, V lost 6 bases, and 5 bases had no gene match. CDR1 is SNHLY, CDR2 FYNNEI, per germline. The CDR3 contains 15 residues. CDR3 coding DNA: TGTGCCAGCAGGGGGACAGGGTCCCCTAATGAAAAACTGTTTTTT. This codes for CASRGTGSPNEKLFF.

The rearrangement links TRBV5-1 to TRBJ2-2; D remains ambiguous. V lost 0 bases to trimming and J lost 2 bases, with 11 bases between them. Germline V gene lookup returns CDR1 SGHRS and CDR2 YFSETQ. The CDR3 extends over 16 amino acids. The CDR3 is CASSLGFSVNTGELFF. DNA of the CDR3: TGCGCCAGCAGCTTGGGGTTTTCGGTAAACACCGGGGAGCTGTTTTTT.

V is TRBV11-1 and J is TRBJ1-3; D call uncertain. Germline V gene lookup returns CDR1 SGHAT and CDR2 FQDESV (reference sequence). This CDR3 comprises 15 residues. V lost 1 base to trimming and J lost 1 base, with 8 bases between them. CDR3 nucleotide sequence: TGTGCCAGCAGCTTAGGGGCATCATCTGGAAACACCATATATTTT. Protein sequence: CASSLGASSGNTIYF.

The chain joins TRBV30 to TRBJ2-2; tentatively, D is TRBD1 (5 bases). The CDR3 has 15 residues. The ends were cut back, 8 bases at V and 1 base at J, with 17 bases in the middle. CDR1 is GTSNPN and CDR2 is SVGIG in the germline V gene (reference sequence). The CDR3 bases are TGTGCCGTCTCCGAGAGGCAGGGGAACACCGGGGAGCTGTTTTTT. As protein: CAVSERQGNTGELFF.

DNA of the CDR3: TGTGCCTGGAGCGCAACTAGCTCTCCCTACAATGAGCAGTTCTTC. Its protein is CAWSATSSPYNEQFF. The chain is built from TRBV30 and TRBJ2-1; TRBD2 might be the D (6 bases). Per the germline V gene, CDR1 is GTSNPN and CDR2 is SVGIG (reference sequence). There are 15 residues in the CDR3. Trimming pared 3 bases from V and 2 bases from J, leaving 14 bases between.